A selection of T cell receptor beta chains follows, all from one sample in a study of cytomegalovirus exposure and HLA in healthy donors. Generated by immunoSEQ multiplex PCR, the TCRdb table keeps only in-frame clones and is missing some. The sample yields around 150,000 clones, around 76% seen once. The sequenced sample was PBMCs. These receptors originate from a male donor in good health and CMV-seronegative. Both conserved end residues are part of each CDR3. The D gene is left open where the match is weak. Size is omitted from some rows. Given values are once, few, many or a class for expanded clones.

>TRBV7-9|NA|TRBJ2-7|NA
TGTGCCAGCAGCTTAGGGCAGAACTACGAGCAGTACTTC
CASSLGQNYEQYF
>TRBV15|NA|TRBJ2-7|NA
TGTGCCACCAGTAGCGGAAGGTCAGGGGAGCAGTACTTC
CATSSGRSGEQYF
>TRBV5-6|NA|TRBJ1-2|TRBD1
TGTGCCAGCAGCTCCCGGACAGGGATTGAGGATCGCTATGGCTACACCTTC
CASSSRTGIEDRYGYTF
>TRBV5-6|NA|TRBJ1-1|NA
TGTGCCAGCAGCTTGGTTGTGCAGCGCAACACTGAAGCTTTCTTT
CASSLVVQRNTEAFF
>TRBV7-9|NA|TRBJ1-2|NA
TGTGCCAGCAGCCCCGAGGCTAACTATGGCTACACCTTC
CASSPEANYGYTF
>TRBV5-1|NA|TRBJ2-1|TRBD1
TGCGCCAGCAGCGTGGACAGGACGACTTCCTACAATGAGCAGTTCTTC
CASSVDRTTSYNEQFF
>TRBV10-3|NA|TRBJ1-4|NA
TGTGCCATCACCGCAGGAACTAATGAAAAACTGTTTTTT
CAITAGTNEKLFF
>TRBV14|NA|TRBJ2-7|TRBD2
TGTGCCAGCAGCCAAGATCTAGCGGGGGGCCCCGGGTTTGGGGAGCAGTACTTC
CASSQDLAGGPGFGEQYF
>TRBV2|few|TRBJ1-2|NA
TGTGCCAGCACCATGGAGACAGGACCCTACTATGGCTACACCTTC
CASTMETGPYYGYTF
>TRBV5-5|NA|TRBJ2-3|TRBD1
TGTGCCAGCAGCCCGGGACAGGGGGCCCCAGATACGCAGTATTTT
CASSPGQGAPDTQYF
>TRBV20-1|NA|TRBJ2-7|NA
TGCAGTGCTAGAGAACAGCTCGAGCAGTACTTC
CSAREQLEQYF
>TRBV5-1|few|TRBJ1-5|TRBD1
TGCGCCAGCAACCCCGGGACAGGAGATCAGCCCCAGCATTTT
CASNPGTGDQPQHF
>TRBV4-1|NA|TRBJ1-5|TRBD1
TGCGCCAGCAGCCAAGATCCGGACAGGGGACCCCAGCATTTT
CASSQDPDRGPQHF
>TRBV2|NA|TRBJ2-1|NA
TGTGCCAGCAGGGTAGTTTTCTCCTACAATGAGCAGTTCTTC
CASRVVFSYNEQFF
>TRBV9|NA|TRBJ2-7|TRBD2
TGTGCCAGCAGCGTAGATGGTAGCGGGAGTGGCGAGCAGTACTTC
CASSVDGSGSGEQYF
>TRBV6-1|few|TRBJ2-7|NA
TGTGCCAGCAGTGGACAGGGACGGGGGTACGAGCAGTACTTC
CASSGQGRGYEQYF
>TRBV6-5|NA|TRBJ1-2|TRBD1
TGTGCCTCAGGCCAGGGGGTTCTGGGTGGCTACACCTTC
CASGQGVLGGYTF
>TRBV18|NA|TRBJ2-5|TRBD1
TGTGCCAGCTCACTCAGACAGGGACAAGAGACCCAGTACTTC
CASSLRQGQETQYF
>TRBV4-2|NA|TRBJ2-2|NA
TGTGCCAGCAGCCCGGGAAATGGGGGGGGCCACACCGGGGAGCTGTTTTTT
CASSPGNGGGHTGELFF
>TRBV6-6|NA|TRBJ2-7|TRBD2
TGTGCGACCCAAGTAGCGGGAGGCACCTACGAGCAGTACTTC
CATQVAGGTYEQYF
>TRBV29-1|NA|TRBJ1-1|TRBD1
TGCAGCGGCCCGGGACAGGGGGACACTGAAGCTTTCTTC
CSGPGQGDTEAFF
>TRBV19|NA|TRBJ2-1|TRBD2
TGTGCCAGTAGGCTTAGCGGGAGTAGATATGAGCAGTTCTTC
CASRLSGSRYEQFF
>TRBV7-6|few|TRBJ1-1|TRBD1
TGTGCCAGCAGCCAAATTGACAGGGTAGTTTTCGGCACTGAAGCTTTCTTT
CASSQIDRVVFGTEAFF
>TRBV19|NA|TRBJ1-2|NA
TGTGCCAGTTTGGTAGCCTCGGGGTCTTCCCCTTTCTATGGCTACACCTTC
CASLVASGSSPFYGYTF
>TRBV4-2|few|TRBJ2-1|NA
TGTGCCAGCAGCCAAGACTTAGCGGTGGGGCAAGCTCCGTACAATGAGCAGTTCTTC
CASSQDLAVGQAPYNEQFF
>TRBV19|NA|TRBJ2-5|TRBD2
TGTGCCAGTAGTATTGGACTAGCGGGGGGTTTCCAAGAGACCCAGTACTTC
CASSIGLAGGFQETQYF